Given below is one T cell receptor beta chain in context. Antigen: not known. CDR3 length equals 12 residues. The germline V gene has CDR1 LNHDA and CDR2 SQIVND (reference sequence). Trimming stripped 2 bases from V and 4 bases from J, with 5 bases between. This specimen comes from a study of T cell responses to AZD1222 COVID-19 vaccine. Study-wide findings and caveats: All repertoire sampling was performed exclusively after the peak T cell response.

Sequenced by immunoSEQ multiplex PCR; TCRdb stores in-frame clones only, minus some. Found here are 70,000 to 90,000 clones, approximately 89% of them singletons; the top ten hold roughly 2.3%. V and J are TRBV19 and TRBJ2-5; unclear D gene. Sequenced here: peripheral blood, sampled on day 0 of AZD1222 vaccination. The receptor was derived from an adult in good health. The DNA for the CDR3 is TGTGCCAGTAGTATATTAGGAGAGACCCAGTACTTC. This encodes CASSILGETQYF.